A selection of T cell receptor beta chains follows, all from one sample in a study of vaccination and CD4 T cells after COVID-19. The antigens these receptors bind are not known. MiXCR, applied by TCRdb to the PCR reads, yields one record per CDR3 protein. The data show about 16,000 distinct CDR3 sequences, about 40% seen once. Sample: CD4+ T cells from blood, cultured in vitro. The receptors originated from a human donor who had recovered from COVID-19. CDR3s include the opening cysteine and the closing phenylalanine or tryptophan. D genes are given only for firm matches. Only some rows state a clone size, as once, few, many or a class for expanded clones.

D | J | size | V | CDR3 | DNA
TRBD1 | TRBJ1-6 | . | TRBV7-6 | CASSPRDRVGWSPLHF | TGTGCCAGCAGCCCTAGGGACAGGGTGGGGTGGTCACCCCTCCACTTT
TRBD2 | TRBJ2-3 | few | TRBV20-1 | CSARDPGLAGGTTDTQYF | TGCAGTGCTAGAGACCCGGGACTAGCGGGAGGGACCACAGATACGCAGTATTTT
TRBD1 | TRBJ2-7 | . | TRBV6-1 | CASSEWDRPEQYF | TGTGCCAGCAGTGAATGGGACAGGCCCGAGCAGTACTTC
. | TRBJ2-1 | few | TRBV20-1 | CSASPTGEGAATSPYEQFF | TGCAGTGCTTCCCCCACGGGGGAAGGAGCGGCCACTAGCCCCTATGAGCAGTTCTTC
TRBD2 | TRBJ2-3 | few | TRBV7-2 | CASSPWLAGGGSDTQYF | TGTGCCAGCAGCCCATGGTTAGCGGGAGGAGGGTCAGATACGCAGTATTTT
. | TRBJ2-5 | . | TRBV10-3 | CAISVTGRETQYF | TGTGCCATCAGTGTTACAGGGCGTGAGACCCAGTACTTC
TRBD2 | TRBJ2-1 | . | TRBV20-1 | CSARDEELAGYNEQFF | TGCAGTGCTAGAGATGAGGAACTAGCGGGCTACAATGAGCAGTTCTTC
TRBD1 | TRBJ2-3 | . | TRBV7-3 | CASSQSGDRSPTDTQYF | TGTGCCAGCTCCCAATCGGGGGACAGGTCCCCCACAGATACGCAGTATTTT
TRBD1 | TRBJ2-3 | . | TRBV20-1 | CSLPGQGTDTQYF | TGCAGTTTACCGGGACAGGGGACAGATACGCAGTATTTT
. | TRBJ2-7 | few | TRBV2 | CASRRSPGFEQYF | TGTGCCAGCCGGCGTAGCCCTGGGTTCGAGCAGTACTTC
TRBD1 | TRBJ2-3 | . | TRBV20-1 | CSACGTGTSTDTQYF | TGCAGTGCTTGTGGGACAGGGACTAGCACAGATACGCAGTATTTT